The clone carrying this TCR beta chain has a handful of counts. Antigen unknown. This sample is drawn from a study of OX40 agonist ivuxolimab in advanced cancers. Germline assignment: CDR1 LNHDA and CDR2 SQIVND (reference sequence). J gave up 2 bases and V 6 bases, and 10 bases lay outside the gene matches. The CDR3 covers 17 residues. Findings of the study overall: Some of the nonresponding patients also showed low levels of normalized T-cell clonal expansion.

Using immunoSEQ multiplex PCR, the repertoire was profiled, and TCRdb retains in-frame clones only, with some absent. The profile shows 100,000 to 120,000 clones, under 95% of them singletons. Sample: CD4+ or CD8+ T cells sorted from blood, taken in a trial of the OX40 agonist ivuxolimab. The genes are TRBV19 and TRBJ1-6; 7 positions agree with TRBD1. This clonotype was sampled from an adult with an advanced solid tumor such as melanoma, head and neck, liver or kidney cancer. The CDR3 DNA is TGTGCCAGTAGAGGAATTCAACAGGGGACCTATAATTCACCCCTCCACTTT. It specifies CASRGIQQGTYNSPLHF.